What follows is one TCR beta chain and its context. Its antigen is currently unknown. An end of the junction differs from the germline gene, which may be a read error. Sequencing used immunoSEQ multiplex PCR; TCRdb keeps in-frame clones, though not all of them. The table lists more than 95,000 clones, around 76% of them singletons. Germline CDR1 and CDR2: LGHDT and YNNKEL (reference sequence). The CDR3 consists of 15 residues. These data are taken from a study of T cell responses to AZD1222 COVID-19 vaccine. Broader study findings: Close to half of all spike-specific TCRs reportedly target regions of the variants that are unmutated. The study found Spike-specific TCR breadth and depth rose after two AZD1222 doses. Among the donors, most were white British and more were female, and clonal diversity was possibly underestimated. The span of vaccine-associated CD4 TCRs extended across spike, with dominance at 160-218 and 743-854.

Sequencing was performed on peripheral blood, taken on day 0 of AZD1222 vaccination. V gene TRBV3-1 (or the pseudogene TRBV3-2) combines with J gene TRBJ2-2, with D perhaps being TRBD1 or TRBD2 (5 bases each). The sequence was obtained from an adult in good health. DNA of the CDR3: TGTGCCAGCAGCCAGGGATCCGGGCCCAGAGGGGACCTGTTTTTT. Translation gives CASSQGSGPRGDLFF.